A single sample is the source of the 29 T cell receptor beta chains below, sequenced in a study of blood T cell repertoires in COVID-19. Some clones are missing from TCRdb's copy, which holds only in-frame ones; the method was immunoSEQ multiplex PCR. The data contain approximately 90,000 clones, 89% of them singletons. What was sequenced was peripheral blood. The receptors were sampled from a man between 50 and 59 years old with acute or convalescent COVID-19.

The V call is TRBV30, the J call TRBJ1-3, with 9 bases that match TRBD1. Trimming took 3 bases from V and 1 from J; bases not matched to a gene: 4. From germline, CDR1 is GTSNPN and CDR2 SVGIG (reference sequence). This CDR3 region has 15 residues. The CDR3 loop reads CAWRGQGWSGNTIYF. DNA of the CDR3: TGTGCCTGGAGGGGACAGGGTTGGTCTGGAAACACCATATATTTT.

V is TRBV7-8 and J is TRBJ2-2; D is possibly TRBD1 (6 bases). V lost 5 bases to trimming and J lost 1 base, with 14 bases between them. Looked up from germline, CDR1 is SGHVS and CDR2 is FQNEAQ. This CDR3 has 16 residues. The CDR3 DNA reads as TGTGCCAGCAGCCAGACGGGACAAATGAACACCGGGGAGCTGTTTTTT. Its translation is CASSQTGQMNTGELFF.

The chain has TRBV19 and TRBJ1-6; the match to TRBD1 covers 7 bases. With V trimmed by 7 bases and J by 2 bases, 8 bases remained unmatched. The CDR3 covers 16 residues. Germline V gene data show CDR1 as LNHDA and CDR2 as SQIVND (reference sequence). The CDR3 protein is CASKSGTETYNSPLHF. Here the CDR3 DNA reads TGTGCCAGTAAATCCGGGACAGAAACCTATAATTCACCCCTCCACTTT.

The chain joins TRBV15 to TRBJ2-5; no firm D call. This CDR3 region has 16 residues. V was shortened by 1 base and J by 4 bases, with 16 bases between the two germline ends. Germline loops: CDR1 LNHNV, CDR2 YYDKDF (reference sequence). DNA for the CDR3: TGTGCCACCAGCAGAGGCAGAAAGGCTCTAGTAGAGACCCAGTACTTC. Its protein is CATSRGRKALVETQYF.

Worth noting for this clone: This sample also contains other DNA sequences that code for the same CDR3. The chain combines TRBV3-1 (or the pseudogene TRBV3-2) with TRBJ2-3; D is uncertain. CDR3 length: 13 amino acids. Germline values: CDR1 LGHDT, CDR2 YNNKEL (reference sequence). V lost 2 bases and J 1 base, leaving 4 bases between the germline ends. CDR3 in DNA: TGTGCCAGCAGCCAATTAGGCACAGATACGCAGTATTTT. As protein: CASSQLGTDTQYF.

The chain carries TRBV19 and TRBJ1-5, with a weak D call TRBD1 (6 bases). The germline V and J ends were trimmed by 1 base and 1 base, with 11 bases remaining between them. Germline V lookup: CDR1 LNHDA, CDR2 SQIVND (reference sequence). The CDR3 is 16 amino acids. The CDR3: CASSIVGRGSNQPQHF. The DNA for the CDR3 is TGTGCCAGTAGTATAGTTGGCAGGGGCAGCAATCAGCCCCAGCATTTT.

The chain is built from TRBV28 and TRBJ1-1, with a tentative D call TRBD1 (6 bases). The CDR3 covers 15 residues. CDR1 and CDR2 (germline): MDHEN, SYDVKM. Trimming stripped 10 bases from V and 0 bases from J, with 18 bases between. The CDR3, as DNA: TGTGCCACCGAACCGCCTGACAGGTTGAACACTGAAGCTTTCTTT. Translating gives CATEPPDRLNTEAFF.

The chain recombines TRBV3-1 (or the pseudogene TRBV3-2) with TRBJ1-1, with 8 bases lining up with TRBD1. Germline CDR1 reads LGHDT; CDR2 reads YNNKEL (reference sequence). CDR3 length: 15 amino acids. V was clipped by 4 bases and J by 3 bases; unmatched bases: 7. CDR3: CASSLNPTGDTEAFF. The CDR3 DNA follows: TGTGCCAGCAGCCTAAACCCGACAGGGGACACTGAAGCTTTCTTT.

The J gene is TRBJ2-2, the V gene TRBV7-3; 7 bases match TRBD1. The CDR3 length is 16 residues. V lost 5 bases to trimming and J lost 3 bases; unmatched junction nucleotides: 9. Germline V lookup: CDR1 SGHTA, CDR2 FQGTGA. CDR3 nucleotide sequence: TGTGCCAGCAGCCCTCGGGACAGCAGAGACACCGGGGAGCTGTTTTTT. Its translation: CASSPRDSRDTGELFF.

The rearrangement joins TRBV6-1 to TRBJ2-1; D call uncertain. Germline loops: CDR1 MNHNS, CDR2 SASEGT. V gave up 2 bases and J gave up 4 bases, with 3 bases separating them. CDR3 size: 12 residues. CDR3 nucleotides: TGTGCCAGCAGTGAATATTACAATGAGCAGTTCTTC. Amino acid sequence: CASSEYYNEQFF.

The gene calls are TRBV5-1 and TRBJ2-3; 13 bases fit TRBD2. This CDR3 has 16 amino acids. V shed 7 bases and J 6 bases; nucleotides not matched to a gene: 11. CDR1 and CDR2 (germline): SGHRS, YFSETQ. The CDR3 DNA reads as TGCGCCAGCCGCCAGGGGACTAGCGGGGTCCGGGATACGCAGTATTTT. Translated: CASRQGTSGVRDTQYF.

For the CDR3, the DNA is TGTGCCAGCAGCCAACGATTAGCGGGGGGCCGAGGTAACATTCAGTACTTC. Translated: CASSQRLAGGRGNIQYF. V usage is TRBV3-1 (or the pseudogene TRBV3-2) and J usage is TRBJ2-4, with 10 bases lining up with TRBD2. V lost 2 bases to trimming and J lost 7 bases; unmatched junction nucleotides: 11. CDR1 LGHDT and CDR2 YNNKEL come from the germline V gene (reference sequence). CDR3 length equals 17 residues.

The chain recombines TRBV11-2 with TRBJ2-1, with TRBD2 matching over 9 bases. The CDR3 contains 15 residues. Germline CDR1 is SGHAT and CDR2 is FQNNGV. After removal of 3 bases from V and 2 bases from J, the junction contained 2 bases not matched to a gene. CDR3: CASSLGGGAYNEQFF. Written as DNA, the CDR3 is TGTGCCAGCAGCTTGGGCGGGGGGGCCTACAATGAGCAGTTCTTC.

V and J are TRBV13 and TRBJ1-1; the match to TRBD1 covers 9 bases. This CDR3 spans 16 amino acids. Trimming took 5 bases from V and 2 from J; bases not matched to a gene: 9. The germline V gene encodes CDR1 PRHDT and CDR2 FYEKMQ (reference sequence). DNA for the CDR3: TGTGCCAGCAGCCCGCGGGGACAGGGACTAAACACTGAAGCTTTCTTT. Translating gives CASSPRGQGLNTEAFF.

V is TRBV7-2 and J is TRBJ1-2; 7 positions match TRBD1. The CDR3 runs to 15 residues. Germline CDR1 is SGHTA and CDR2 is FQGNSA. V lost 5 bases to trimming and J lost 0 bases; unmatched junction nucleotides: 6. DNA for the CDR3: TGTGCCAGCAGCCTGGGACAGCAAACTAACTATGGCTACACCTTC. It yields the protein CASSLGQQTNYGYTF.

The rearrangement joins TRBV30 to TRBJ1-4, with D maybe TRBD1 (6 bases). The length of the CDR3 is 13 residues. The germline V and J ends were trimmed by 0 bases and 9 bases, with 11 bases remaining between them. The germline CDR1 and CDR2 sequences are GTSNPN and SVGIG (reference sequence). CDR3 in DNA: TGTGCCTGGAGTGTACAGGGAGGGAAAAAACTGTTTTTT. Translation: CAWSVQGGKKLFF.

The chain joins TRBV6-5 to TRBJ1-2, with a weak D call TRBD1 (5 bases). V gave up 2 bases and J gave up 4 bases, with 8 bases separating them. This CDR3 has 13 residues. Germline lookup yields CDR1 MNHEY and CDR2 SVGAGI. The CDR3 spells CASSYRGGYGYTF. In DNA, the CDR3 is TGTGCCAGCAGTTACCGGGGGGGCTATGGCTACACCTTC.

J is TRBJ2-3 and V is TRBV30; D call uncertain. V lost 0 bases, J lost 4 bases, and 5 bases lay in between. The CDR3 consists of 12 residues. Germline CDR1 reads GTSNPN; CDR2 reads SVGIG (reference sequence). CDR3 protein: CAWSVHPDTQYF. The CDR3 nucleotides read TGTGCCTGGAGTGTACATCCAGATACGCAGTATTTT.

J is TRBJ1-1 and V is TRBV9, with 9 bases lining up with TRBD1. There are 15 residues in the CDR3. With 4 bases clipped from V and 4 bases from J, the junction kept 8 bases outside the gene matches. Germline CDR1 SGDLS, CDR2 YYNGEE. The CDR3 nucleotides are TGTGCCAGCAGCCCTCACGACAGGGGGGGCACTGAAGCTTTCTTT. It specifies CASSPHDRGGTEAFF. Variable domain in full (rest from reference TRBV9 and TRBJ1-1): DSGVTQTPKHLITATGQRVTLRCSPRSGDLSVYWYQQSLDQGLQFLIQYYNGEERAKGNILERFSAQQFPDLHSELNLSSLELGDSALYFCASSPHDRGGTEAFFGQGTRLTVV.

The chain has TRBV30 and TRBJ2-7; TRBD1 aligns across 8 bases. J gave up 5 bases and V 3 bases, and 6 bases lay outside the gene matches. Germline V gene data show CDR1 as GTSNPN and CDR2 as SVGIG (reference sequence). The CDR3 loop spans 13 amino acids. CDR3: CAWRGQAIHEQYF. As DNA, the CDR3 is TGTGCCTGGAGGGGACAGGCAATCCACGAGCAGTACTTC. Filled out from reference TRBV30 and TRBJ2-7, the complete variable domain reads SQTIHQWPATLVQPVGSPLSLECTVEGTSNPNLYWYRQAAGRGLQLLFYSVGIGQISSEVPQNLSASRPQDRQFILSSKKLLLSDSGFYLCAWRGQAIHEQYFGPGTRLTVT.

The J gene is TRBJ1-5, the V gene TRBV6-1; no reliable D call. V was shortened by 4 bases and J by 2 bases, with 15 bases between the two germline ends. Germline V gene data show CDR1 as MNHNS and CDR2 as SASEGT. The CDR3 totals 16 residues. The CDR3 nucleotides read TGTGCCAGCAGTGGCCAGCCAAGGCAGGGCAATCAGCCCCAGCATTTT. As protein: CASSGQPRQGNQPQHF.

The genes are TRBV30 and TRBJ2-1, with D perhaps matching TRBD2 (5 bases). V was clipped by 1 base and J by 4 bases, with 11 bases between them. This CDR3 region has 14 residues. Germline V CDR1 and CDR2: GTSNPN, SVGIG (reference sequence). The CDR3 spells CAWSGVREYNEQFF. The CDR3 nucleotides read TGTGCCTGGAGTGGGGTAAGGGAGTACAATGAGCAGTTCTTC.

This chain joins TRBV15 and TRBJ1-5; no reliable D call. Trimming took off 0 bases at V and 4 bases at J, with 7 bases between the two ends. There are 14 residues in the CDR3. Germline V CDR1 and CDR2: LNHNV, YYDKDF (reference sequence). The CDR3 is CATSRDPGNQPQHF. In nucleotides, the CDR3 is TGTGCCACCAGCAGAGATCCGGGGAATCAGCCCCAGCATTTT.

CDR3 sequence: CASRGQGSPLHF. The CDR3 DNA is TGTGCCAGCAGGGGACAGGGATCACCCCTCCACTTT. The chain joins TRBV2 to TRBJ1-6; 9 positions match TRBD1. V was pared by 6 bases and J by 10 bases, with 1 base of the junction left unmatched. This CDR3 has 12 residues. Germline V gives CDR1 SNHLY, CDR2 FYNNEI.

This chain connects TRBV11-2 to TRBJ1-1; TRBD1 matches at 7 bases. The germline gives CDR1 SGHAT, CDR2 FQNNGV. The junction had 7 bases not matched to a gene; V was cut back by 7 bases and J by 5 bases. The CDR3 is 13 amino acids. CDR3 bases: TGTGCCAGCATCCGACAGGGAGAGACTGAAGCTTTCTTT. Protein sequence: CASIRQGETEAFF.

The chain is built from TRBV2 and TRBJ1-4; 10 bases line up with TRBD1. Germline assignment: CDR1 SNHLY and CDR2 FYNNEI. The CDR3 runs to 15 residues. V dropped 1 base and J dropped 8; count of bases not matched to a gene: 4. DNA of the CDR3: TGTGCCAGCAGTGAAGAGGGACAGGGGTGGGAAAAACTGTTTTTT. Residues: CASSEEGQGWEKLFF.

The rearrangement uses TRBV6-2 or TRBV6-3 and TRBJ2-1; 12 bases are a match to TRBD2. Losses at the gene ends were 5 bases for V and 4 bases for J; bases not matched to a gene: 9. The length of the CDR3 is 17 residues. Germline V lookup: CDR1 MNHEY, CDR2 SVGEGT. The CDR3 DNA sequence: TGTGCCAGCAGTAGACTAGCGGGGGCAGTTTCGTACAATGAGCAGTTCTTC. Translated: CASSRLAGAVSYNEQFF.

The chain employs TRBV28 and TRBJ2-2; 12 bases are shared with TRBD2. The V gene end was trimmed by 2 bases and the J gene end by 9 bases; junction bases not matched to a gene: 4. Germline V gene sequence: CDR1 MDHEN, CDR2 SYDVKM. The CDR3 contains 15 residues. The CDR3 loop reads CASSLPSGGARELFF. As DNA, the CDR3 is TGTGCCAGCAGTTTACCTAGCGGGGGGGCAAGGGAGCTGTTTTTT.

The genes are TRBV18 and TRBJ2-4; 12 nucleotides line up with TRBD2. The CDR3 has 15 amino acids. V shed 3 bases and J 7 bases; nucleotides not matched to a gene: 4. The V gene's germline CDR1 is KGHSH and CDR2 LQKENI. The CDR3 DNA follows: TGTGCCAGCTCACCTCTAGCGGGGGGGCGGAACATTCAGTACTTC. It specifies CASSPLAGGRNIQYF.